These T cell receptor beta chains were read from a single sample in a study of CD8 T cell repertoires and HIV-1 epitope variants. Data came from immunoSEQ multiplex PCR; TCRdb stores just in-frame clones and leaves some out. The sample has thousands of clones, around two thirds seen once. Their specific antigens are unknown. The sample was cultured CD8+ T cells derived from PBMCs. These receptors originate from a male donor with HIV. CDR3s leave out the opening cysteine and the closing phenylalanine or tryptophan.

V gene: TRBV9; CDR3 protein: ASSPHHGGPTEAF
V gene: TRBV28; CDR3 protein: ASSTGLADNEQF
V gene: TRBV27; CDR3 protein: ASSLGQPPYNEQF
V gene: TRBV7-2; CDR3 protein: ASSSDVSAYEQY
V gene: TRBV29-1; CDR3 protein: SVGPVNTGELF
V gene: TRBV9; CDR3 protein: ASSGRGSGNTIY
V gene: TRBV15; CDR3 protein: ATSRDRDPVNEQF
V gene: TRBV7-9; CDR3 protein: ASSPDSNYGYT
V gene: TRBV7-9; CDR3 protein: ASSPRSGSSRTDTQY
V gene: TRBV7-6; CDR3 protein: ASSLALPGNTEAF
V gene: TRBV10-1; CDR3 protein: ASILLDRTFSYNEQF
V gene: TRBV13; CDR3 protein: ASSLEAGQETQY
V gene: TRBV28; CDR3 protein: ASRELRGYNGYT
V gene: TRBV4-1; CDR3 protein: ASSQLGQGNSPLH
V gene: TRBV19; CDR3 protein: ASSIALGDEQF
V gene: TRBV6-1; CDR3 protein: ASSEQGPPYEQY
V gene: TRBV4-2; CDR3 protein: ASSLNQGGTTEAF
V gene: TRBV9; CDR3 protein: ASSVAPRGGHNEQF
V gene: TRBV6-6; CDR3 protein: ASSRTGTGELF
V gene: TRBV7-2; CDR3 protein: ASSLDRVAYNSPLH
V gene: TRBV7-9; CDR3 protein: ASSPTRLAGGAGANVLT
V gene: TRBV28; CDR3 protein: ASTTGTSMGNEQF
V gene: TRBV5-1; CDR3 protein: ASSLRVAGNIQY
V gene: TRBV5-4; CDR3 protein: ASSTPGGRFETQY
V gene: TRBV7-9; CDR3 protein: ASSLDGGKMQEQY
V gene: TRBV2; CDR3 protein: ASKEGHPWGGEQF